This is a list of T cell receptor beta chains from one sample in a study of blood T cell repertoires in COVID-19. Profiling relied on immunoSEQ multiplex PCR, and the TCRdb table lists in-frame clones only, not all of them. The table records 35,000 to 40,000 clones, around 77% of them present only once. The specimen was peripheral blood. The receptors here all came from an elderly man with active or convalescent COVID-19. CDR3s include the opening cysteine and the closing phenylalanine or tryptophan. A D gene is named only where the DNA matches it firmly. Size values are once, few and many counts, or a class for expanded clones, and some rows have none.

>.|.|TRBJ1-1|TRBV30
CAWSPLGRTEAFF
TGTGCCTGGAGCCCCCTTGGGCGAACTGAAGCTTTCTTT
>TRBD2|.|TRBJ2-1|TRBV4-1
CASSPRLAGEIDEQFF
TGCGCCAGCAGCCCCCGGTTAGCGGGAGAAATCGATGAGCAGTTCTTC
>TRBD1|.|TRBJ1-3|TRBV2
CASRYDRGTGNTIYF
TGTGCCAGCAGATACGACAGGGGGACTGGAAACACCATATATTTT
>.|.|TRBJ2-5|TRBV2
CASRGLGRTAQETQYF
TGTGCCAGCAGGGGGCTGGGTCGGACAGCTCAAGAGACCCAGTACTTC
>TRBD1|.|TRBJ1-2|TRBV29-1
CSVVPTGKRNGYTF
TGCAGCGTTGTACCGACAGGGAAAAGGAATGGCTACACCTTC
>.|once|TRBJ1-1|TRBV2
CASSERRLGTEAFF
TGTGCCAGCAGTGAAAGGAGGTTAGGCACTGAAGCTTTCTTT
>TRBD1|.|TRBJ1-4|TRBV3-1/TRBV3-2
CASSQGTGMREKLFF
TGTGCCAGCAGCCAAGGGACAGGGATGAGGGAAAAACTGTTTTTT
>.|.|TRBJ1-6|TRBV7-2
CASSPRTDSPLHF
TGTGCCAGCAGCCCTAGGACAGATTCGCCCCTCCACTTT
>.|.|TRBJ2-7|TRBV2
CASMGLDSYEQYF
TGTGCCAGCATGGGGCTAGATTCCTACGAGCAGTACTTC
>.|.|TRBJ1-2|TRBV14
CASSQASDRPGYTF
TGTGCCAGCAGCCAAGCCTCTGACAGGCCCGGCTACACCTTC
>.|.|TRBJ1-5|TRBV27
CASSLVGNQPQHF
TGTGCCAGCAGTTTGGTCGGTAATCAGCCCCAGCATTTT
>.|once|TRBJ2-6|TRBV15
CATSRADRLASGANVLTF
TGTGCCACCAGCAGAGCGGACAGACTGGCCTCTGGGGCCAACGTCCTGACTTTC
>TRBD2|.|TRBJ2-1|TRBV28
CASSSVGRASNEQFF
TGTGCCAGCAGTTCCGTCGGGAGGGCCAGCAATGAGCAGTTCTTC
>.|.|TRBJ1-2|TRBV9
CASSVGSTLGVGYTF
TGTGCCAGCAGCGTAGGCTCGACGTTAGGGGTAGGCTACACCTTC
>.|.|TRBJ1-2|TRBV3-1/TRBV3-2
CASSQFTGSDGYTF
TGTGCCAGCAGCCAGTTCACAGGGTCGGATGGCTACACCTTC
>TRBD1|.|TRBJ2-6|TRBV28
CASSSGQPGANVLTF
TGTGCCAGCAGTTCGGGACAGCCTGGGGCCAACGTCCTGACTTTC
>.|.|TRBJ2-2|TRBV11-3
CASSRNLWAEPNTGELFF
TGTGCCAGCAGCCGAAATCTTTGGGCAGAGCCGAACACCGGGGAGCTGTTTTTT
>.|.|TRBJ2-7|TRBV24-1
CATSDAGTYEQYF
TGTGCCACCAGTGATGCCGGGACCTACGAGCAGTACTTC
>TRBD1|.|TRBJ1-5|TRBV2
CASRATGISNQPQHF
TGTGCCAGCAGAGCGACAGGGATTAGCAATCAGCCCCAGCATTTT
>.|.|TRBJ2-7|TRBV28
CASSSQSGSRYSYEQYF
TGTGCCAGCAGTTCCCAGAGCGGCTCTCGGTACTCCTACGAGCAGTACTTC
>TRBD1|.|TRBJ2-6|TRBV19
CASSPGQGAGAGANVLTF
TGTGCCAGTAGCCCGGGACAGGGGGCAGGGGCTGGGGCCAACGTCCTGACTTTC